This TCR beta chain was sequenced during a study of blood T cell repertoires in COVID-19. About the research overall: Italy, Spain and the United States were the sources of the convalescent and acute COVID-19 samples.

Data came from immunoSEQ multiplex PCR; TCRdb stores just in-frame clones and leaves some out. The repertoire holds about 76,000 clones, less than 90% seen once, with over 15% in the top ten. The sequenced material came from peripheral blood. The clonotype comes from a human donor in a cohort sampled during active COVID-19.

The CDR3 loop reads CASSLGGQGAYEQYF. Here the CDR3 DNA reads TGCGCCAGCAGCTTGGGAGGACAGGGGGCCTACGAGCAGTACTTC. This rearrangement joins TRBV5-1 to TRBJ2-7; 10 nucleotides line up with TRBD1. The germline gives CDR1 SGHRS, CDR2 YFSETQ. This CDR3 has 15 residues. V was clipped by 0 bases and J by 2 bases; unmatched bases: 2.